The next 16 T cell receptor beta chains were all read from a single sample in a study of blood T cell repertoires in COVID-19. Some clones are missing from TCRdb's copy, which holds only in-frame ones; the method was immunoSEQ multiplex PCR. The table records around 370,000 clones, 88% of them present only once. Material for sequencing was PBMCs or T cells enriched from blood (not recorded which). The receptor source for this set is a woman aged 18-30 years who had recovered from COVID-19.

This clone was counted once. The rearrangement links TRBV2 to TRBJ1-1; 9 nucleotides line up with TRBD1. Germline V gene lookup returns CDR1 SNHLY and CDR2 FYNNEI. V shed 7 bases and J 0 bases; nucleotides not matched to a gene: 3. The CDR3 runs to 14 residues. The DNA of the CDR3 is TGTGCCAGCAAGGGACAGGGCTTGAACACTGAAGCTTTCTTT. This codes for CASKGQGLNTEAFF.

This rearrangement joins TRBV2 to TRBJ1-6; no firm D call. V lost 5 bases and J lost 4, with 3 bases in between. Per germline, CDR1 SNHLY and CDR2 FYNNEI. There are 12 residues in the CDR3. The CDR3 protein is CASSRYNSPLHF. The CDR3 coding sequence is TGTGCCAGCAGTCGGTATAATTCACCCCTCCACTTT.

The V gene is TRBV5-1, the J gene TRBJ2-7, with D possibly being TRBD1 (6 bases). The CDR3 spans 13 residues. Germline values: CDR1 SGHRS, CDR2 YFSETQ. V gave up 3 bases and J gave up 3 bases, with 10 bases separating them. This CDR3 is CASSSTGNYEQYF. CDR3 DNA: TGCGCCAGCAGCTCGACAGGAAACTACGAGCAGTACTTC.

The chain links TRBV9 to TRBJ1-6; TRBD1 matches at 8 bases. CDR3 length equals 18 residues. V was pared by 4 bases and J by 7 bases, with 16 bases of the junction left unmatched. The V gene's germline CDR1 is SGDLS and CDR2 YYNGEE. The CDR3 is CASSRAPGGYLANSPLHF. The CDR3, as DNA: TGTGCCAGCAGCCGAGCGCCAGGGGGCTACTTAGCGAATTCACCCCTCCACTTT.

V usage is TRBV27 and J usage is TRBJ1-2; 9 bases align to TRBD1. V was pared by 4 bases and J by 6 bases, with 12 bases of the junction left unmatched. The CDR3 loop spans 16 amino acids. Germline-derived CDR1 and CDR2 are MNHEY and SMNVEV (reference sequence). The chain's CDR3 is CASSSENYRGQDGYTF. CDR3 DNA sequence: TGTGCCAGCAGTTCCGAAAACTACAGGGGGCAGGATGGCTACACCTTC.

In this sample, this clone turned up once. CDR3: CAIRDNDNQPQHF. CDR3 nucleotides: TGTGCCATCAGGGACAATGACAATCAGCCCCAGCATTTT. The chain links TRBV10-3 to TRBJ1-5; the D gene is possibly TRBD1 (5 bases). The CDR3 loop spans 13 amino acids. CDR1 and CDR2 (germline): ENHRY, SYGVKD. V lost 6 bases and J 3 bases, leaving 9 bases between the germline ends.

The CDR3 is CASSFPSGGAYEQYF. The CDR3 DNA reads TGTGCCAGCAGCTTTCCCAGCGGGGGAGCCTACGAGCAGTACTTC. The rearrangement uses TRBV7-9 and TRBJ2-7; 8 bases map to TRBD2. This CDR3 region has 15 residues. J was trimmed by 2 bases and V by 3 bases; bases with no gene match: 6. Germline V CDR1 and CDR2: SEHNR, FQNEAQ (reference sequence).

In this sample, this clone turned up once. The chain uses TRBV6-5 and TRBJ2-1; TRBD1 aligns across 7 bases. V trimming: 8 bases; J trimming: 9 bases; junction bases outside the gene matches: 16. Germline V gene sequence: CDR1 MNHEY, CDR2 SVGAGI. The CDR3 length is 15 residues. The CDR3 loop reads CASRPARRGLSEQFF. CDR3 DNA sequence: TGTGCCAGCCGACCCGCCCGAAGGGGGCTCAGTGAGCAGTTCTTC.

This chain links TRBV4-1 with TRBJ1-6; maybe TRBD1 (5 bases). This CDR3 region has 15 residues. In germline, CDR1 is MGHRA, CDR2 YSYEKL. Deletions cut 1 base from V and 5 bases from J, with 9 bases between. CDR3 coding DNA: TGCGCCAGCAGCCAAGTGGGACTGGATAATTCACCCCTCCACTTT. Protein product: CASSQVGLDNSPLHF.

The rearrangement links TRBV30 to TRBJ2-5, with 9 nucleotides matching TRBD2. The CDR3 has 20 amino acids. The ends lost 0 bases at V and 1 base at J; junction bases unmatched: 18. Germline V gene data show CDR1 as GTSNPN and CDR2 as SVGIG (reference sequence). CDR3 sequence reads: CAWSVRKGVGERGAQETQYF. The CDR3 DNA sequence: TGTGCCTGGAGTGTACGGAAAGGGGTAGGGGAGCGGGGGGCCCAAGAGACCCAGTACTTC.

This clone was observed a single time. This chain uses TRBV27 with TRBJ2-1; 8 nucleotides align to TRBD2. Germline assignment: CDR1 MNHEY and CDR2 SMNVEV (reference sequence). The CDR3 covers 14 residues. V shed 6 bases, J shed 7 bases, and the junction held 8 bases outside the gene matches. For the CDR3, the DNA is TGTGCCAGCAGACCCGGACTAGCTTTGAATGAGCAGTTCTTC. It encodes CASRPGLALNEQFF.

This clone was recorded once. The chain uses TRBV6-5 and TRBJ1-1, with a weak D call TRBD1 (6 bases). Germline values: CDR1 MNHEY, CDR2 SVGAGI. V was pared by 5 bases and J by 5 bases, with 12 bases between. The CDR3 covers 13 residues. DNA of the CDR3: TGTGCCAGCAGTCGACAGGTTTTGACTGAAGCTTTCTTT. This sequence encodes CASSRQVLTEAFF.

This clone was counted a single time. An end of the junction differs from the germline gene, which may be a read error. The chain recombines TRBV7-7 with TRBJ2-7; D is perhaps TRBD2 (5 bases). The germline V gene has CDR1 SSHAT and CDR2 FNYEAQ (reference sequence). CDR3 length equals 15 residues. The CDR3 DNA is TGTGCTAGCAGCTTAAGCCCGGGGAGTTTCAGCGAGCAGTACTTC. Its translation: CASSLSPGSFSEQYF.

The rearrangement joins TRBV6-5 to TRBJ1-2; 9 bases map to TRBD1. CDR3 length: 15 residues. Per germline, CDR1 MNHEY and CDR2 SVGAGI. Trimming at V came to 5 bases and at J to 8 bases, leaving 12 bases not matched to a gene. CDR3 sequence: CASSPRPGTGNGYTF. DNA of the CDR3: TGTGCCAGCAGTCCCCGTCCCGGGACAGGGAACGGCTACACCTTC.

The rearrangement uses TRBV6-5 and TRBJ2-1, with 7 nucleotides matching TRBD1. This CDR3 comprises 14 residues. Germline CDR1 and CDR2: MNHEY and SVGAGI. Trimming at V came to 7 bases and at J to 5 bases, leaving 8 bases not matched to a gene. The CDR3 bases are TGTGCCAGCAACCAACCGGGACAGAACAATGAGCAGTTCTTC. Translation: CASNQPGQNNEQFF.

V gene TRBV28 combines with J gene TRBJ2-5, with 11 nucleotides matching TRBD2. CDR3 length: 13 amino acids. V shed 6 bases, J shed 3 bases, and the junction held 0 bases outside the gene matches. From germline, CDR1 is MDHEN and CDR2 SYDVKM. The CDR3 region has the DNA TGTGCCAGCAGACTAGCGGGGGAAGAGACCCAGTACTTC. Its translation: CASRLAGEETQYF.